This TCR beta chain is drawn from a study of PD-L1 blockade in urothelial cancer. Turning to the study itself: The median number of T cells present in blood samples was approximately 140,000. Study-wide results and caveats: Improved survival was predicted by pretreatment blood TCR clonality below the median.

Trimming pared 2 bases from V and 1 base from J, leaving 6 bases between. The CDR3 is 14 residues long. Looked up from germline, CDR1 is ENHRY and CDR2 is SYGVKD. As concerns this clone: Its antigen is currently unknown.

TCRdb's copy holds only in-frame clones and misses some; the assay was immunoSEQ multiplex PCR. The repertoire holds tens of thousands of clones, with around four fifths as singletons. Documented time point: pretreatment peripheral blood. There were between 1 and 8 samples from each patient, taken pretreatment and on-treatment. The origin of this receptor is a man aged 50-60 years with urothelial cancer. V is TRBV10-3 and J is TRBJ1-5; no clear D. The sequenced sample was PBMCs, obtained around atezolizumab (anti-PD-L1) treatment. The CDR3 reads CAISEGQSNQPQHF. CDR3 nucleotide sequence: TGTGCCATCAGTGAGGGGCAGAGCAATCAGCCCCAGCATTTT.